This entry is about one TCR beta chain. Its antigen remains undetermined. No much larger clone is present one base from it, and per-base qualities are unavailable. The data stem from a study of blood T cell repertoires in COVID-19 (dated by TCRdb to the early 2020s). For the study in its entirety: Samples from collaborators originated in the United States, Italy and Spain and spanned both the acute and convalescent phases of COVID-19. The material from the prospective study consisted of cDNA or gDNA derived from T cells, B-cell-depleted T cells, or PBMCs. Subjects who had been exposed to COVID-19, were actively infected with it, or had recovered from it provided the deeply sampled blood TCRbeta repertoires that made up the dataset. A freely available public database, intended as a resource for researchers studying the immune response to SARS-CoV-2, is where the repertoires were released. Samples were obtained from the ongoing ImmuneRACE study (first 160 participants) and from roughly 1,300 subjects provided by 6 global collaborators. Sample metadata almost always included a de-identified subject ID, COVID-19 status, age in years and sex. HLA class I and class II types, where available, came from metadata supplied by the sample provider rather than from assay-based typing.

Whole blood was collected in K2EDTA tubes by collaborating institutions according to the institutions' own protocols. For TCRbeta analysis, collaborators shipped samples in one of three forms: frozen whole blood, isolated PBMCs, or DNA extracted from either of those sample types. Its CDR3 holds 13 amino acids, cysteine through phenylalanine. Solely the CDR3 DNA is kept, with 39 bases framed from the first base. Unmatched junction bases come to 17, with V trimmed by 10 bases and J by 15 bases. CDR1 is given as ENHRY and CDR2 as SYGVKD, both from the germline V gene. Findings and caveats that apply to the study as a whole: Clinical and demographic metadata were provided uncurated, with the amount varying by source and participant.

TCRbeta CDR3 regions were amplified from genomic DNA using the immunoSEQ Assay, a bias-controlled multiplex PCR. Processing in the source paper ran as follows. The number of nucleated cells in each sample was estimated by amplification of reference gene primers within the assay. Sequence reads were collapsed and filtered to measure the absolute abundance of every unique TCRbeta CDR3 rearrangement. For each sample, productive Simpson clonality was calculated as the square root of Simpson's diversity index across productive rearrangements. Sourced from immuneACCESS, this table was stored by TCRdb with only in-frame sequences that have V and J called. A share of the clones is absent; for the studies checked, an unresolved V gene accounts for under half, and the remainder has no known explanation. The D gene and trimming were derived from the DNA, and the V and J assignments and clone size from that table. The sample table records about 95,000 clones; approximately 84% of these occur just once. Nearly 25% of the sample belongs to the ten largest clones.

Sequencing input: peripheral blood. The chain employs TRBV10-3 and TRBJ2-1; TRBD2 aligns with 8 central bases. The sequence derives from an elderly man with active or convalescent COVID-19. The sequenced DNA: TGTGCCACCCAGCATCCTCGGGGGGGGCCGCGGTTCTTC. This gives the protein CATQHPRGGPRFF.